The 27 T cell receptor beta chains reported below all come from one sample, sequenced in a study of T cell clonality in common variable immunodeficiency. Findings and limits, study-wide: In common variable immunodeficiency, TCR beta chains reportedly carried fewer deletions and N-nucleotide insertions.

These receptors are not linked to any known antigen. TCRdb keeps only in-frame clones here, not all; method: immunoSEQ multiplex PCR. The sample has about 32,000 clones, none seen only once. Sequencing used peripheral blood mononuclear cells. Receptors were obtained from a human donor with common variable immunodeficiency.

On this clone itself: The read halts 3 residues ahead of the CDR3 end, with the missing end drawn from the germline J gene. The rearrangement uses TRBV19 and TRBJ2-7, with TRBD1 identical over 10 bases. This CDR3 comprises 16 residues. V lost 2 bases and J lost 3; bases outside the gene matches: 7. Germline V gene sequence: CDR1 LNHDA, CDR2 SQIVND (reference sequence). Here the CDR3 reads CASSIILGQGIYEQYF. CDR3 DNA, as far as it was read: TGTGCCAGTAGTATAATATTGGGACAGGGGATCTACGAG.

In this sample, this clone turned up many times. The read stops 3 residues short of the end of the CDR3; the missing end is completed from the germline J gene. This rearrangement joins TRBV11-2 to TRBJ1-5; 7 bases fit TRBD1. With 0 bases clipped from V and 7 bases from J, the junction kept 0 bases outside the gene matches. This CDR3 region has 13 residues. Germline V gene data show CDR1 as SGHAT and CDR2 as FQNNGV. CDR3 loop: CASSLDRGQPQHF. The sequenced CDR3 bases are TGTGCCAGCAGCTTAGACAGGGGGCAGCCC.

A word on this clone: The read stops 3 residues short of the end of the CDR3; the missing end is completed from the germline J gene. This chain uses TRBV18 with TRBJ1-1; D not certain. This CDR3 contains 13 residues. Germline V gene lookup returns CDR1 KGHSH and CDR2 LQKENI. V was trimmed by 3 bases and J by 6 bases, leaving 11 bases between them. The CDR3 region is CASSPRGDAEAFF. CDR3 DNA (partial): TGTGCCAGCTCACCTCGGGGTGATGCTGAA.

This clone was seen only a few times. The CDR3 end is not reached by the read, which stops 3 residues before it; the germline J gene fills it in. This rearrangement joins TRBV7-3 to TRBJ1-5, with 11 bases matching TRBD1. CDR3 length: 15 amino acids. With V trimmed by 4 bases and J by 6 bases, 5 bases remained unmatched. From germline, CDR1 is SGHTA and CDR2 FQGTGA. CDR3 protein: CASSWDRGSSQPQHF. The CDR3 DNA, read in part, is TGTGCCAGCAGCTGGGACAGGGGGAGTAGTCAGCCC. The variable domain in full, completed from reference TRBV7-3 and TRBJ1-5, reads GAGVSQTPSNKVTEKGKYVELRCDPISGHTALYWYRQSLGQGPEFLIYFQGTGAADDSGLPNDRFFAVRPEGSVSTLKIQRTERGDSAVYLCASSWDRGSSQPQHFGDGTRLSIL.

This clone was detected a few times. The sequenced fragment ends 3 residues before the CDR3 boundary, so the rest is inferred from the germline J gene. V is TRBV30 and J is TRBJ1-3, with a tentative D call TRBD1 (5 bases). The germline CDR1 and CDR2 sequences are GTSNPN and SVGIG (reference sequence). V lost 5 bases and J 1 base, leaving 18 bases between the germline ends. The length of the CDR3 is 16 residues. CDR3 DNA, as far as it was read: TGTGCCTGGCACCAGGGTTTGACGGGATCTGGAAACACC. It is translated as CAWHQGLTGSGNT. The full-length CDR3 reads as CAWHQGLTGSGNTIYF.

This clone was detected many times. The CDR3 end lies 3 residues beyond the end of the read and is filled in from the germline J gene. V gene TRBV5-1 combines with J gene TRBJ1-4, with no clear D. This CDR3 has 14 amino acids. Germline V gives CDR1 SGHRS, CDR2 YFSETQ. CDR3 sequence reads: CASSLGGSTDELFF. CDR3 DNA, as far as it was read: TGCGCCAGCAGCTTGGGAGGGTCGACGGATGAA.

At least ten counts were recorded for this clone. The read is 3 residues too short to cover the CDR3 end, so that end is filled in from the germline J gene. V is TRBV20-1 and J is TRBJ2-3; the match to TRBD1 covers 7 bases. V lost 4 bases, J lost 6 bases, and 13 bases stayed unmatched. CDR3 length: 15 residues. Germline V gene lookup returns CDR1 DFQATT and CDR2 SNEGSKA (reference sequence). The CDR3 DNA, read in part, is TGCAGTGCTAAAATGCAGGGGGTCGGTCTCGATACG. It is translated as CSAKMQGVGLDT. The entire CDR3 is CSAKMQGVGLDTQYF.

This clone was counted between two and nine times. The read gets to within 3 residues of the CDR3 end, and the germline J gene fills in the rest. The chain combines TRBV5-1 with TRBJ1-1; D is undetermined. With 4 bases removed from V and 0 bases from J, the gap between germline ends came to 13 bases. CDR1 and CDR2 (germline): SGHRS, YFSETQ. The CDR3 has 15 residues. The CDR3 bases that were read are TGCGCCAGCAGCCTCCAACAGAGAATGAACACTGAA. The encoded protein is CASSLQQRMNTE. In full, the CDR3 is CASSLQQRMNTEAFF.

In this sample, this clone turned up a few times. The CDR3 is cut off 3 residues early in the read; its end comes from the germline J gene. This chain joins TRBV10-2 and TRBJ1-6, with 7 bases that match TRBD1. The V gene end was trimmed by 6 bases and the J gene end by 2 bases; junction bases not matched to a gene: 4. The CDR3 is 15 residues long. Germline V gene lookup returns CDR1 WSHSY and CDR2 SAAADI. The CDR3 sequence is CASSKTGTYNSPLHF. The DNA read from the CDR3 is TGCGCCAGCAGCAAGACAGGGACCTATAATTCACCC.

Many counts were recorded for this clone. The missing CDR3 end, 3 residues past where the read stops, is filled in from the germline J gene. This chain links TRBV7-2 with TRBJ2-3; no firm D call. This CDR3 spans 12 amino acids. CDR1 is SGHTA, CDR2 FQGNSA, per germline. The V gene lost 5 bases and the J gene lost 6 bases, with 9 bases spanning the gap. The chain's CDR3 is CASSPTGDTQYF. The CDR3 bases that were read are TGTGCCAGCAGCCCCACCGGGGATACG.

This clone was seen repeatedly, ten times or more. The sequenced fragment ends 3 residues before the CDR3 boundary, so the rest is inferred from the germline J gene. The V gene is TRBV18, the J gene TRBJ2-5, with D perhaps matching TRBD1 (7 bases). The CDR3 covers 16 residues. Between the trimmed V and J ends, which lost 3 bases and 4 bases, there was a span of 18 bases. The V gene's germline CDR1 is KGHSH and CDR2 LQKENI. Partial CDR3 DNA: TGTGCCAGCTCACCCCGTAAGCCAGGGGGAGGAGAGACC. Protein: CASSPRKPGGGET. The entire CDR3 protein is CASSPRKPGGGETQYF. The full variable domain, rest sourced from reference TRBV18 and TRBJ2-5, is NAGVMQNPRHLVRRRGQEARLRCSPMKGHSHVYWYRQLPEEGLKFMVYLQKENIIDESGMPKERFSAEFPKEGPSILRIQQVVRGDSAAYFCASSPRKPGGGETQYFGPGTRLLVL.

The table lists this clone with many counts. The read comes to an end 3 residues before the CDR3 does, leaving the germline J gene to fill in the end. The genes are TRBV29-1 and TRBJ2-7; 8 bases match TRBD1. The CDR3 consists of 12 residues. Unmatched junction bases numbered 7, after V lost 7 bases and J lost 5 bases. The germline V gene has CDR1 SQVTM and CDR2 ANQGSEA. The CDR3 region is CSAVTGANEQYF. Incomplete CDR3 DNA: TGCAGCGCTGTGACAGGGGCAAACGAG.

This clone was detected ten times or more. The CDR3 goes on 3 residues after the read ends, and that part is filled in from the germline J gene. The chain combines TRBV30 with TRBJ2-1, with D perhaps TRBD2 (7 bases). V lost 0 bases to trimming and J lost 2 bases, with 11 bases between them. This CDR3 region has 15 residues. The germline CDR1 and CDR2 sequences are GTSNPN and SVGIG (reference sequence). CDR3 protein: CAWSVGGGPYNEQFF. The sequenced CDR3 bases are TGTGCCTGGAGTGTTGGGGGGGGGCCCTACAATGAG.

This clone was seen at least ten times. CDR3 DNA, as far as it was read: TGTGCCAGCAGTGCAGGAGGATGGGACACTGAA. Translating gives CASSAGGWDTE. The complete CDR3 sequence is CASSAGGWDTEAFF. The V call is TRBV6-4, the J call TRBJ1-1; D is ambiguous. With the read ending 3 residues before the CDR3 end, the germline J gene is used to fill in that end. Germline lookup yields CDR1 MRHNA and CDR2 SNTAGT. V lost 4 bases and J lost 3, with 12 bases in between. The CDR3 loop spans 14 amino acids.

For this clone: The CDR3 extends 3 residues past the end of the read, so its final part is completed from the germline J gene. The V call is TRBV11-2, the J call TRBJ2-7; perhaps TRBD2 as D (6 bases). Trimming took off 7 bases at V and 0 bases at J, with 13 bases between the two ends. This CDR3 is built from 14 residues. Germline loops: CDR1 SGHAT, CDR2 FQNNGV. The CDR3 is CASNPGRSSYEQYF. The DNA read from the CDR3 is TGTGCCAGCAACCCAGGGAGGAGCTCCTACGAG.

CDR3 bases read: TGTGCCAGCTCAGCAGGACAGGGTGTAAACACC. Protein product: CASSAGQGVNT. The CDR3 reads in full as CASSAGQGVNTIYF. The chain has TRBV18 and TRBJ1-3; 8 bases match TRBD1. The read gets to within 3 residues of the CDR3 end, and the germline J gene fills in the rest. This CDR3 is 14 amino acids long. The V segment lost 5 bases and the J segment 6 bases; nucleotides outside the gene matches: 6. Germline assignment: CDR1 KGHSH and CDR2 LQKENI.

Concerning this clone itself: The missing CDR3 end, 3 residues past where the read stops, is filled in from the germline J gene. The chain has TRBV7-2 and TRBJ2-7; TRBD2 is a possible D gene (6 bases). The V gene's germline CDR1 is SGHTA and CDR2 FQGNSA. The CDR3 contains 13 residues. Trimming shortened V by 5 bases and J by 6 bases, and 14 bases separated the two germline ends. CDR3 DNA, as far as it was read: TGTGCCAGCAGCCTTATTCGGGGGTCCGAG. Its translation is CASSLIRGSE. The whole CDR3 protein reads CASSLIRGSEQYF.

The sample holds a few counts of this clone. The sequenced fragment ends 3 residues before the CDR3 boundary, so the rest is inferred from the germline J gene. The genes are TRBV19 and TRBJ2-2; TRBD1 aligns across 10 bases. CDR1 LNHDA and CDR2 SQIVND come from the germline V gene (reference sequence). V shed 4 bases, J shed 5 bases, and the junction held 10 bases outside the gene matches. The CDR3 totals 17 residues. CDR3 amino acids: CASSTDRGVFDTGELFF. Incomplete CDR3 DNA: TGTGCCAGTAGTACGGACAGGGGGGTCTTTGATACCGGGGAG.

Concerning this clone itself: The CDR3 end is not reached by the read, which stops 3 residues before it; the germline J gene fills it in. This rearrangement joins TRBV2 to TRBJ2-5, with a tentative D call TRBD1 (5 bases). Trimming removed 4 bases from V and 0 bases from J, with 9 bases in between. CDR3 length equals 14 residues. From germline, CDR1 is SNHLY and CDR2 FYNNEI. CDR3: CASSVDSDQETQYF. The part of the CDR3 DNA that was read is TGTGCCAGCAGTGTAGACAGTGACCAAGAGACC.

Turning to this clone: The CDR3 is cut off 3 residues early in the read; its end comes from the germline J gene. V and J are TRBV5-4 and TRBJ2-5; D may be TRBD2 (6 bases). The CDR3 runs to 15 residues. The V and J ends lost 5 bases and 5 bases respectively, with 19 bases between them. Germline values: CDR1 SGHNT, CDR2 YYREEE (reference sequence). Incomplete CDR3 DNA: TGTGCCAGCAGTCTGAGGGCGGAGGGCGGGGAGACC. Amino acids: CASSLRAEGGET. The entire CDR3 is CASSLRAEGGETQYF. The full variable domain, with the rest looked up from reference TRBV5-4 and TRBJ2-5, is ETGVTQSPTHLIKTRGQQVTLRCSSQSGHNTVSWYQQALGQGPQFIFQYYREEENGRGNFPPRFSGLQFPNYSSELNVNALELDDSALYLCASSLRAEGGETQYFGPGTRLLVL.

This clone was seen many times. Partial CDR3 DNA: TGTGCCAGCAGCTTACGGGGGGAGGGGTACTATGGC. This codes for CASSLRGEGYYG. In full, the CDR3 reads CASSLRGEGYYGYTF. The J gene is TRBJ1-2, the V gene TRBV13; a weak D match, TRBD1 (5 bases). The missing CDR3 end, 3 residues past where the read stops, is filled in from the germline J gene. The CDR3 is 15 amino acids. Germline V gives CDR1 PRHDT, CDR2 FYEKMQ (reference sequence). V was trimmed by 2 bases and J by 3 bases, leaving 13 bases between them.

CDR3 DNA (partial): TGCGCCAGCAGCGCCGGTGACTTAAGGAATGAG. Translation gives CASSAGDLRNE. The entire CDR3 protein reads CASSAGDLRNEQFF. The rearrangement links TRBV5-1 to TRBJ2-1, with D hard to call. The read halts 3 residues ahead of the CDR3 end, with the missing end drawn from the germline J gene. The V gene lost 4 bases and the J gene lost 7 bases, with 15 bases spanning the gap. CDR1 is SGHRS and CDR2 is YFSETQ in the germline V gene. CDR3 size: 14 residues.

This clone was observed many times. The read finishes 3 residues shy of the CDR3 end, and the germline J gene is used to complete it. The J gene is TRBJ2-5, the V gene TRBV5-1; no definite D call. Germline CDR1 is SGHRS and CDR2 is YFSETQ. The V end lost 0 bases, the J end lost 3 bases, and 12 bases lay between the germline ends. This CDR3 has 15 residues. Here the CDR3 reads CASSLGLDTEETQYF. The DNA read from the CDR3 is TGCGCCAGCAGCTTGGGTTTAGACACTGAAGAGACC.

Comment on this clone: Coverage ceases 3 residues before the CDR3 finishes, and the germline J gene fills in the end. The chain combines TRBV18 with TRBJ1-2; TRBD1 matches 7 bases. The length of the CDR3 is 17 residues. The V and J ends lost 5 bases and 4 bases, in that order; junction bases with no gene match: 16. From germline, CDR1 is KGHSH and CDR2 LQKENI. The part of the CDR3 DNA that was read is TGTGCCAGCTCATACGGGGGACAGTCACCTAATTCCTATGGC. Its protein product is CASSYGGQSPNSYG. The full CDR3 is CASSYGGQSPNSYGYTF.

This clone was detected only a few times. The CDR3 is cut off 3 residues early in the read; its end comes from the germline J gene. The chain links TRBV7-8 to TRBJ2-5; D gene unclear. Between the trimmed V and J ends, which lost 1 base and 1 base, there was a span of 13 bases. CDR3 length: 16 amino acids. Germline assignment: CDR1 SGHVS and CDR2 FQNEAQ. The CDR3 sequence is CASSLGPVHSQETQYF. Partial CDR3 DNA: TGTGCCAGCAGCTTAGGCCCCGTACATTCCCAAGAGACC.

This clone was detected ten times or more. With the read ending 3 residues before the CDR3 end, the germline J gene is used to fill in that end. The rearrangement links TRBV5-8 to TRBJ2-1; D might be TRBD1 (6 bases). V shed 2 bases and J shed 7 bases, with 16 bases lying between them. Germline V gene sequence: CDR1 SGHTS, CDR2 YDEGEE. This CDR3 has 15 residues. CDR3 DNA, as far as it was read: TGTGCCAGCAGCTTACAGGGCGCAAGGAGGAATGAG. This gives the protein CASSLQGARRNE. The full CDR3 protein reads CASSLQGARRNEQFF.

This clone showed up just a few times. With the read ending 3 residues before the CDR3 end, the germline J gene is used to fill in that end. The chain couples TRBV19 to TRBJ1-4; D ambiguous. In germline, CDR1 is LNHDA, CDR2 SQIVND (reference sequence). V gave up 3 bases and J gave up 6 bases, with 17 bases separating them. CDR3 length: 16 residues. The sequenced part of the CDR3 DNA is TGTGCCAGTAGTATTTTAGGTCTCCGGGTCGATGAAAAA. Its protein product is CASSILGLRVDEK. The whole CDR3 reads CASSILGLRVDEKLFF.